The following is a T cell receptor (beta chain) sequence with its context. Its cognate antigen is unknown. The test was conducted at deep level. Some clones are missing from TCRdb's copy, which holds only in-frame ones; the method was immunoSEQ multiplex PCR. Of around 1.4 million clones listed, roughly 98.5% were seen once; the top ten hold 0.36%. The entry originates in a study of shared clonotypes between healthy human individuals. The wider study: Each donor contributed plates that comprised three CD4 naive, three CD4 memory, two CD8 naive and one CD8 memory.

Germline CDR1 reads MGHDK; CDR2 reads SYGVNS. V lost 7 bases to trimming and J lost 4 bases, with 14 bases between them. This CDR3 comprises 14 residues. Findings and caveats of the study: Rarefaction showed that sequencing of sorted subsets was incomplete (despite large depth).

What was sequenced was naive CD4+ T cells sorted from blood. Subset described: CD45RA+ positively selected. The J gene is TRBJ2-1, the V gene TRBV25-1; D not resolved. This sequence was found in a man aged 25-40 years in good health. CDR3 region: CASTAASRYNEQFF. Written as DNA, the CDR3 is TGTGCCAGCACTGCCGCTTCCCGATACAATGAGCAGTTCTTC.